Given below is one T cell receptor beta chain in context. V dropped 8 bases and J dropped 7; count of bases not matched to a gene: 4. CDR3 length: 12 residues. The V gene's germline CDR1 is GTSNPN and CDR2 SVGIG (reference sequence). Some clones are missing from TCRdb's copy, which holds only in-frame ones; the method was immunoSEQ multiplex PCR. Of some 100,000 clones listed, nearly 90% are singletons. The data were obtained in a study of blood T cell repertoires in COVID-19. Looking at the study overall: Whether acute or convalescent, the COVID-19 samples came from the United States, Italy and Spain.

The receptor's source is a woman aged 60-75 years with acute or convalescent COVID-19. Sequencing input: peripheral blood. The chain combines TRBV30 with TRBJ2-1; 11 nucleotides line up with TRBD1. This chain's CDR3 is CALDRGHNEQFF. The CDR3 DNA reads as TGTGCCCTGGACAGGGGGCATAATGAGCAGTTCTTC.